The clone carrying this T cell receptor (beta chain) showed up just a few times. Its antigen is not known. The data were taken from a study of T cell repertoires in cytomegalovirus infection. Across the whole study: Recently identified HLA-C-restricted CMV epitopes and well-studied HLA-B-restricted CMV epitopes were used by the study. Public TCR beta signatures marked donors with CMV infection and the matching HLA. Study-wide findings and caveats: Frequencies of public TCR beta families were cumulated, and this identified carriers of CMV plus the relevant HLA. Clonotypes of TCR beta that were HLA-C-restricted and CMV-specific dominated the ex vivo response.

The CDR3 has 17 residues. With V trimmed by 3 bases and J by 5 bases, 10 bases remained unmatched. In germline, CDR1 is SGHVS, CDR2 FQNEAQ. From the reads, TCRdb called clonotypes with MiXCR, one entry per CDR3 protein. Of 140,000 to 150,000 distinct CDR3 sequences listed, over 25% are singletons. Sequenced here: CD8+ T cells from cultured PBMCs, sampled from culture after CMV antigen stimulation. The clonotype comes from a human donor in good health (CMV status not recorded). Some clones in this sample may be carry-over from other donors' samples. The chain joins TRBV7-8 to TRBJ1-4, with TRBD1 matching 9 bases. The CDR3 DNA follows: TGTGCCAGCAGCTTTTGGGACAGGGTACGAGAGAATGAAAAACTGTTTTTT. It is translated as CASSFWDRVRENEKLFF.